The T cell receptor (beta chain) described here comes from a study of cytomegalovirus exposure and HLA in healthy donors. Whole-study context: Unique TCRs from HLA-typed donors, approximately 80 million of them, were held in an early data release.

This clone occurred a few times. The target antigen is unknown. The PCR made use of 60 Vbeta and 13 Jbeta primers. Libraries were prepared by immunoSEQ multiplex PCR; TCRdb keeps only in-frame clonotypes and omits some of them. The sample contains roughly 180,000 clones, more than 60% of which appear only once. Germline V gene lookup returns CDR1 LGHNA and CDR2 YNFKEQ. The CDR3 contains 15 residues. The V gene end was trimmed by 0 bases and the J gene end by 4 bases; junction bases not matched to a gene: 3. Regarding the study as a whole: The listing of 150 to 200 TCR beta chains classed them as cytomegalovirus-associated. It was taken for granted in presence/absence analyses that sequencing depth across donors was roughly uniform. Under in vitro conditions, three CMV-associated chains were confirmed as specific for CMV antigens.

The sequence was collected from a woman aged 40 to 49 in good health and CMV-seropositive. V gene TRBV4-2 combines with J gene TRBJ1-2; 9 bases map to TRBD1. Sequencing used PBMCs. Here the CDR3 DNA reads TGTGCCAGCAGCCAAGATTTACAGGGGGCCTATGGCTACACCTTC. As protein: CASSQDLQGAYGYTF.